This passage covers 32 T cell receptor beta chains from one sample sequenced in a study of cytomegalovirus exposure and HLA in healthy donors. Both 60 Vbeta primers and 13 Jbeta primers went into the PCR. This table comes from immunoSEQ multiplex PCR, and its TCRdb copy is limited to in-frame clones, with some not included. The table has about 120,000 clones, 60% to 85% seen once; the top ten hold about 3%. Source material: PBMCs. The receptor set was obtained from a woman aged 40-49 years in good health and CMV-seropositive.

J is TRBJ2-2 and V is TRBV19; D possibly corresponds to TRBD1 (6 bases). Germline V gene data show CDR1 as LNHDA and CDR2 as SQIVND (reference sequence). The CDR3 consists of 16 residues. The V and J ends lost 3 bases and 0 bases respectively, with 11 bases between them. CDR3 sequence (DNA): TGTGCCAGTAGTATCGCCGGGACATCGAACACCGGGGAGCTGTTTTTT. It yields the protein CASSIAGTSNTGELFF. Looking up the rest from reference TRBV19 and TRBJ2-2 gives the full variable domain: DGGITQSPKYLFRKEGQNVTLSCEQNLNHDAMYWYRQDPGQGLRLIYYSQIVNDFQKGDIAEGYSVSREKKESFPLTVTSAQKNPTAFYLCASSIAGTSNTGELFFGEGSRLTVL.

The chain combines TRBV19 with TRBJ1-5; D may be TRBD1 (6 bases). V lost 5 bases and J 7 bases, leaving 12 bases between the germline ends. The V gene's germline CDR1 is LNHDA and CDR2 SQIVND (reference sequence). The CDR3 has 13 amino acids. Here the CDR3 DNA reads TGTGCCAGTAGTGGATTAGGGGGACAGCCCCAGCATTTT. It yields the protein CASSGLGGQPQHF.

The chain links TRBV5-1 to TRBJ2-3; TRBD1 is a possible D gene (8 bases). Germline V gene lookup returns CDR1 SGHRS and CDR2 YFSETQ. Trimming pared 4 bases from V and 6 bases from J, leaving 15 bases between. CDR3 size: 14 residues. In nucleotides, the CDR3 is TGCGCCAGCAGCCCTGACAGGGGAGGGGATACGCAGTATTTT. Protein sequence: CASSPDRGGDTQYF.

The rearrangement links TRBV7-2 to TRBJ1-4; TRBD1 matches 9 bases. Unmatched junction bases numbered 5, after V lost 6 bases and J lost 3 bases. The CDR3 is 15 amino acids. Germline V lookup: CDR1 SGHTA, CDR2 FQGNSA. CDR3: CASSRDRASNEKLFF. The CDR3 coding sequence is TGTGCCAGCAGTCGGGACAGGGCCTCTAATGAAAAACTGTTTTTT.

This chain links TRBV27 with TRBJ1-5; TRBD1 matches 9 bases. The V segment lost 10 bases and the J segment 8 bases; nucleotides outside the gene matches: 12. The CDR3 runs to 14 residues. CDR1 is MNHEY, CDR2 SMNVEV, per germline (reference sequence). CDR3 in amino acids: CATRSTGGFKPQHF. CDR3 in DNA: TGTGCCACCCGATCGACAGGGGGATTTAAGCCCCAGCATTTT.

The genes are TRBV10-1 and TRBJ2-5; D gene uncertain. Trimming cost V 0 bases and J 2 bases, with 7 bases left between them. CDR1 is WNHNN and CDR2 is SYGVQD in the germline V gene (reference sequence). CDR3 length: 14 residues. The CDR3 region has the DNA TGCGCCAGCAGTGAGTCTGCAGGACAAGAGACCCAGTACTTC. It encodes CASSESAGQETQYF.

The V and J genes are TRBV7-2 and TRBJ2-1; 13 bases line up with TRBD2. V dropped 4 bases and J dropped 4; count of bases not matched to a gene: 13. Germline CDR1 and CDR2: SGHTA and FQGNSA. This CDR3 is built from 19 residues. The CDR3 sequence is CASSYIRLAGGLKYNEQFF. CDR3 in DNA: TGTGCCAGCAGCTATATACGACTAGCGGGGGGACTAAAGTACAATGAGCAGTTCTTC. Full variable domain (outside the CDR3, taken from reference TRBV7-2 and TRBJ2-1): GAGVSQSPSNKVTEKGKDVELRCDPISGHTALYWYRQSLGQGLEFLIYFQGNSAPDKSGLPSDRFSAERTGGSVSTLTIQRTQQEDSAVYLCASSYIRLAGGLKYNEQFFGPGTRLTVL.

This chain uses TRBV6-5 with TRBJ2-5, with a tentative D call TRBD1 (5 bases). Germline loops: CDR1 MNHEY, CDR2 SVGAGI. The CDR3 covers 12 residues. The V and J ends lost 2 bases and 5 bases respectively, with 6 bases between them. The CDR3 sequence is CASSYPGETQYF. The CDR3 region has the DNA TGTGCCAGCAGTTACCCAGGGGAGACCCAGTACTTC.

This clone has only one observation. The rearrangement links TRBV19 to TRBJ1-5, with 10 bases aligning to TRBD1. V lost 3 bases to trimming and J lost 11 bases; unmatched junction nucleotides: 10. Germline-derived CDR1 and CDR2 are LNHDA and SQIVND (reference sequence). The CDR3 totals 15 residues. CDR3 sequence: CASSMGDRGTRTQHF. In DNA, the CDR3 is TGTGCCAGTAGTATGGGGGACAGGGGTACTCGGACCCAGCATTTT. The full variable domain, rest sourced from reference TRBV19 and TRBJ1-5, is DGGITQSPKYLFRKEGQNVTLSCEQNLNHDAMYWYRQDPGQGLRLIYYSQIVNDFQKGDIAEGYSVSREKKESFPLTVTSAQKNPTAFYLCASSMGDRGTRTQHFGDGTRLSIL.

This chain joins TRBV7-2 and TRBJ2-5; the match to TRBD2 covers 9 bases. The J call may be incorrect, as the DNA end agrees better with TRBJ2-7. CDR3 size: 15 residues. Germline V lookup: CDR1 SGHTA, CDR2 FQGNSA. CDR3 nucleotides: TGTGCCAGCAGCTTTAGCGGGAGTGGGTCCTACGAGCAGTACTTC. Its translation: CASSFSGSGSYEQYF.

The chain links TRBV29-1 to TRBJ2-7, with 11 bases lining up with TRBD2. The CDR3 spans 13 residues. Germline CDR1 reads SQVTM; CDR2 reads ANQGSEA. Trimming cost V 5 bases and J 4 bases; bases outside gene matches: 4. CDR3 sequence: CSVTRLAGYEQYF. DNA for the CDR3: TGCAGCGTTACTAGACTAGCGGGGTACGAGCAGTACTTC.

There are a few counts of this clone. The V call is TRBV30, the J call TRBJ1-2; D uncertain. This CDR3 region has 13 residues. Per the germline V gene, CDR1 is GTSNPN and CDR2 is SVGIG (reference sequence). V gave up 3 bases and J gave up 7 bases, with 15 bases separating them. DNA for the CDR3: TGTGCCTGGAGCAGGAATGAGGGAGTTGGCTACACCTTC. Translated: CAWSRNEGVGYTF. Complete variable domain (other parts from reference TRBV30 and TRBJ1-2): SQTIHQWPATLVQPVGSPLSLECTVEGTSNPNLYWYRQAAGRGLQLLFYSVGIGQISSEVPQNLSASRPQDRQFILSSKKLLLSDSGFYLCAWSRNEGVGYTFGSGTRLTVV.

The J gene is TRBJ1-4, the V gene TRBV4-1; 9 nucleotides match TRBD1. V dropped 3 bases and J dropped 3; count of bases not matched to a gene: 5. The CDR3 runs to 16 residues. The V gene's germline CDR1 is MGHRA and CDR2 YSYEKL. The CDR3 DNA sequence: TGCGCCAGCAGCCATCAACAGGGGGCAGCTAATGAAAAACTGTTTTTT. It is translated as CASSHQQGAANEKLFF.

The V and J genes are TRBV6-5 and TRBJ1-6; TRBD1 might be the D (5 bases). Per the germline V gene, CDR1 is MNHEY and CDR2 is SVGAGI. This CDR3 is 15 amino acids long. V lost 5 bases and J lost 3, with 11 bases in between. DNA for the CDR3: TGTGCCAGCAGTAGGGGTGGCTTCTATAATTCACCCCTCCACTTT. Amino acids: CASSRGGFYNSPLHF.

The genes are TRBV20-1 and TRBJ1-1, with 7 positions matching TRBD1. CDR1 is DFQATT and CDR2 is SNEGSKA in the germline V gene (reference sequence). This CDR3 spans 11 amino acids. V shed 5 bases and J 4 bases; nucleotides not matched to a gene: 1. CDR3: CSAPGGTEAFF. For the CDR3, the DNA is TGCAGTGCTCCAGGGGGCACTGAAGCTTTCTTT.

This chain connects TRBV15 to TRBJ2-3; 8 bases align to TRBD1. Germline trimming cut 2 bases from V and 2 bases from J; bases unmatched to any gene: 6. Germline values: CDR1 LNHNV, CDR2 YYDKDF (reference sequence). The CDR3 contains 16 residues. The CDR3 sequence: CATSRQTGGPTDTQYF. The CDR3 nucleotides are TGTGCCACCAGCAGACAAACAGGGGGACCCACAGATACGCAGTATTTT.

This clone has a handful of counts. The chain joins TRBV30 to TRBJ1-5; tentatively, D is TRBD1 (5 bases). Germline V lookup: CDR1 GTSNPN, CDR2 SVGIG (reference sequence). V was pared by 1 base and J by 1 base, with 8 bases between. The CDR3 sequence is 14 residues long. The CDR3 spells CAWSETVSNQPQHF. The CDR3 DNA is TGTGCCTGGAGTGAGACAGTAAGCAATCAGCCCCAGCATTTT.

The V call is TRBV18, the J call TRBJ2-3, with TRBD2 identical over 8 bases. The CDR3 length is 15 residues. Trimming cost V 5 bases and J 0 bases; bases outside gene matches: 4. Looked up from germline, CDR1 is KGHSH and CDR2 is LQKENI. The CDR3 here is CASSSGGASTDTQYF. The CDR3 coding sequence is TGTGCCAGCTCATCCGGGGGGGCTAGCACAGATACGCAGTATTTT. Variable domain in full (rest from reference TRBV18 and TRBJ2-3): NAGVMQNPRHLVRRRGQEARLRCSPMKGHSHVYWYRQLPEEGLKFMVYLQKENIIDESGMPKERFSAEFPKEGPSILRIQQVVRGDSAAYFCASSSGGASTDTQYFGPGTRLTVL.

The chain links TRBV21-1 to TRBJ1-2. TRBV21-1 is recorded as a pseudogene. The CDR3 length is 14 residues. CDR3 protein: CASNRRGHLYGYTF. CDR3 nucleotide sequence: TGTGCCAGCAACCGGCGGGGCCACCTCTATGGCTACACCTTC.

This clone was seen only once. The rearrangement links TRBV7-9 to TRBJ2-5; 11 positions agree with TRBD2. Germline V gives CDR1 SEHNR, CDR2 FQNEAQ (reference sequence). The CDR3 loop spans 14 amino acids. V lost 3 bases and J lost 4; bases outside the gene matches: 1. CDR3 protein: CASSFGTSGETQYF. The DNA of the CDR3 is TGTGCCAGCAGCTTCGGGACTAGCGGAGAGACCCAGTACTTC. Full variable domain (remainder filled in from reference TRBV7-9 and TRBJ2-5): DTGVSQNPRHKITKRGQNVTFRCDPISEHNRLYWYRQTLGQGPEFLTYFQNEAQLEKSRLLSDRFSAERPKGSFSTLEIQRTEQGDSAMYLCASSFGTSGETQYFGPGTRLLVL.

The chain is built from TRBV6-5 and TRBJ1-2; D remains unclear. V lost 2 bases and J lost 1, with 11 bases in between. This CDR3 region has 15 residues. In germline, CDR1 is MNHEY, CDR2 SVGAGI. The CDR3 DNA follows: TGTGCCAGCAGTTACGCGCCAGGAAGTAACTATGGCTACACCTTC. Protein sequence: CASSYAPGSNYGYTF.

This clone was detected a few times. The chain carries TRBV5-1 and TRBJ2-5; 14 bases fit TRBD2. This CDR3 spans 16 amino acids. Germline V gene data show CDR1 as SGHRS and CDR2 as YFSETQ. V was clipped by 4 bases and J by 1 base; unmatched bases: 3. CDR3 coding DNA: TGCGCCAGCAGCCCCGGACTAGCGGGGGGCCAAGAGACCCAGTACTTC. Amino acid sequence: CASSPGLAGGQETQYF.

The chain joins TRBV7-3 to TRBJ2-1, with 9 bases matching TRBD2. The germline V gene encodes CDR1 SGHTA and CDR2 FQGTGA. The CDR3 length is 17 residues. V lost 5 bases and J lost 4; bases outside the gene matches: 12. As DNA, the CDR3 is TGTGCCAGCAGCACTCCGACTAGCGGTCATATATACAATGAGCAGTTCTTC. Amino acids: CASSTPTSGHIYNEQFF. Looking up the rest from reference TRBV7-3 and TRBJ2-1 gives the full variable domain: GAGVSQTPSNKVTEKGKYVELRCDPISGHTALYWYRQSLGQGPEFLIYFQGTGAADDSGLPNDRFFAVRPEGSVSTLKIQRTERGDSAVYLCASSTPTSGHIYNEQFFGPGTRLTVL.

The CDR3 reads CASSLGSGSGTDTQYF. The CDR3, as DNA: TGTGCCAGCAGTTTAGGATCCGGGAGCGGCACAGATACGCAGTATTTT. The J gene is TRBJ2-3, the V gene TRBV27, with a tentative D call TRBD2 (6 bases). V lost 2 bases to trimming and J lost 1 base, with 13 bases between them. This CDR3 spans 16 amino acids. CDR1 is MNHEY, CDR2 SMNVEV, per germline (reference sequence).

This clone occurred a few times. The chain has TRBV14 and TRBJ1-2, with 7 bases fitting TRBD1. This CDR3 comprises 14 residues. V lost 8 bases, J lost 7 bases, and 13 bases stayed unmatched. From germline, CDR1 is SGHDN and CDR2 FVKESK. The CDR3 DNA is TGTGCCAGCCGGTGGACAGGATCGCTCGGTGGCTACACCTTC. As protein: CASRWTGSLGGYTF.

The rearrangement joins TRBV4-1 to TRBJ1-2, with unresolved D. The germline V gene has CDR1 MGHRA and CDR2 YSYEKL. This CDR3 contains 14 residues. The germline V and J ends were trimmed by 0 bases and 1 base, with 6 bases remaining between them. The CDR3 here is CASSQETLNYGYTF. CDR3 DNA: TGCGCCAGCAGCCAAGAGACACTTAACTATGGCTACACCTTC.

The chain carries TRBV4-2 and TRBJ2-1, with 9 bases identical to TRBD2. J lost 3 bases, V lost 1 base, and 4 bases had no gene match. The germline V gene has CDR1 LGHNA and CDR2 YNFKEQ. The CDR3 extends over 16 amino acids. The DNA for the CDR3 is TGTGCCAGCAGCCAAGGACTAGCGGAGCTCTACAATGAGCAGTTCTTC. The encoded protein is CASSQGLAELYNEQFF.

The genes are TRBV19 and TRBJ2-7, with D possibly TRBD1 on 6 matching bases. V lost 8 bases and J lost 2, with 19 bases in between. Per the germline V gene, CDR1 is LNHDA and CDR2 is SQIVND (reference sequence). This CDR3 is 15 amino acids long. CDR3 nucleotides: TGTGCCAGTGGATTCCGGGCCCAGGGGCCCTACGAGCAGTACTTC. Its translation is CASGFRAQGPYEQYF. The variable domain in full, with the rest retrieved from reference TRBV19 and TRBJ2-7, is DGGITQSPKYLFRKEGQNVTLSCEQNLNHDAMYWYRQDPGQGLRLIYYSQIVNDFQKGDIAEGYSVSREKKESFPLTVTSAQKNPTAFYLCASGFRAQGPYEQYFGPGTRLTVT.

The V call is TRBV11-2, the J call TRBJ2-3; 14 bases are shared with TRBD2. This CDR3 contains 17 residues. The V and J ends lost 5 bases and 0 bases, in that order; junction bases with no gene match: 4. CDR1 and CDR2 from the germline V gene are SGHAT and FQNNGV. The CDR3 reads CASSRGLAGGSTDTQYF. CDR3 DNA sequence: TGTGCCAGCAGCCGTGGACTAGCGGGGGGAAGCACAGATACGCAGTATTTT.

The chain joins TRBV2 to TRBJ2-1; a weak D match, TRBD2 (6 bases). The CDR3 extends over 16 amino acids. V shed 6 bases and J shed 8 bases, with 23 bases lying between them. CDR1 is SNHLY, CDR2 FYNNEI, per germline. CDR3 sequence: CASSATLLAQRDEQFF. The CDR3 DNA sequence: TGTGCCAGCAGCGCGACGTTACTAGCACAGCGGGATGAGCAGTTCTTC.

This chain links TRBV5-1 with TRBJ2-7, with TRBD2 as a possible D gene (5 bases). Per the germline V gene, CDR1 is SGHRS and CDR2 is YFSETQ. The CDR3 sequence is 16 residues long. Trimming removed 0 bases from V and 6 bases from J, with 19 bases in between. This CDR3 is CASSLGSAGGLGEQYF. CDR3 coding DNA: TGCGCCAGCAGCTTGGGGTCGGCAGGCGGGCTGGGCGAGCAGTACTTC.

The rearrangement uses TRBV6-5 and TRBJ2-3; a weak D match, TRBD2 (7 bases). The CDR3 contains 15 residues. With 6 bases removed from V and 5 bases from J, the gap between germline ends came to 18 bases. Germline V gene lookup returns CDR1 MNHEY and CDR2 SVGAGI. The CDR3 reads CASRVDRTGGDTQYF. In nucleotides, the CDR3 is TGTGCCAGCAGGGTAGACAGGACGGGGGGAGATACGCAGTATTTT.